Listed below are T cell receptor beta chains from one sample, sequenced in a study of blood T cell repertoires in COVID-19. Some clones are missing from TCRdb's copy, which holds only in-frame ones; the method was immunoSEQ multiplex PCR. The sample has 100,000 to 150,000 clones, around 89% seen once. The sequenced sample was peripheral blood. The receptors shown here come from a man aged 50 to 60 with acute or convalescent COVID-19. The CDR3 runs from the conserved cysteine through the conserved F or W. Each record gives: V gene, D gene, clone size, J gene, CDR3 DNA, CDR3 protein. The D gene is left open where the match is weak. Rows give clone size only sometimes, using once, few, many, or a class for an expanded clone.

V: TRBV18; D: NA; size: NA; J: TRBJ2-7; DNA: TGTGCCAGCTCACCACTCGGGGGCGGGGGATCCTACGAGCAGTACTTC; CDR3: CASSPLGGGGSYEQYF
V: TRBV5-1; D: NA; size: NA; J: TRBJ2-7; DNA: TGCGCCAGCAGCTTGGAGGGGTTTCAGTACGAGCAGTACTTC; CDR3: CASSLEGFQYEQYF
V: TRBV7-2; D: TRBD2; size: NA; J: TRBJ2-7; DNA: TGTGCCAGCAGCCCCTTTGCGGGAGGGCCCACCTACGAGCAGTACTTC; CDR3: CASSPFAGGPTYEQYF
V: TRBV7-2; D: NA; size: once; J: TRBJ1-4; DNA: TGTGCCAGCAGCTTAGCGCAGGGTGAAAAACTGTTTTTT; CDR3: CASSLAQGEKLFF
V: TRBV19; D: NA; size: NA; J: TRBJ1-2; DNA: TGTGCCAGTAGTTCCTACAGCTATGGCTACACCTTC; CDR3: CASSSYSYGYTF
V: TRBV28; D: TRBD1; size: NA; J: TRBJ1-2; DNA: TGTGCCAGCAGTGTCGGGACAGGGGGTGGCTACACCTTC; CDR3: CASSVGTGGGYTF
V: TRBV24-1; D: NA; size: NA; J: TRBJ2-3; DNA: TGTGCCACCAGTGGTATCCCAGACACAGATACGCAGTATTTT; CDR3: CATSGIPDTDTQYF
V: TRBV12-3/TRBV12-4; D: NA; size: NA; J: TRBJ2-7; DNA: TGTGCCAGCAGCCGGGACATTTTCTACGAGCAGTACTTC; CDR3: CASSRDIFYEQYF
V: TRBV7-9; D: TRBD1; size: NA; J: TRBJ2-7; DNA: TGTGCCAGCAGCTTAGGTGGAGGACAGGGGGTCTACGAGCAGTACTTC; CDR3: CASSLGGGQGVYEQYF
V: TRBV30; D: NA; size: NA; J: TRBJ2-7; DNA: TGTGCCTGTCATTACTCAAGCTCCTACGAGCAGTACTTC; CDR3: CACHYSSSYEQYF
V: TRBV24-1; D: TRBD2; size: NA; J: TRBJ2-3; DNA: TGTGCCACCAGTGACCCCGGGACTAGCGGGAGGAATACGCAGTATTTT; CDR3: CATSDPGTSGRNTQYF
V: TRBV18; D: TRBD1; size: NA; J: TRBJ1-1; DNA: TGTGCCAGCTCACGTGACAGGGTCGTAACTGAAGCTTTCTTT; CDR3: CASSRDRVVTEAFF
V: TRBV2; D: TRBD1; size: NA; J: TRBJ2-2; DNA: TGTGCCAGCAAGGACAGGGTCCGAGCCGGGGAGCTGTTTTTT; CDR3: CASKDRVRAGELFF
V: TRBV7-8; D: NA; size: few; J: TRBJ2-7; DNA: TGTGCCAGCAGTCAACTATCCCAGGGCGCCTACGAGCAGTACTTC; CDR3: CASSQLSQGAYEQYF
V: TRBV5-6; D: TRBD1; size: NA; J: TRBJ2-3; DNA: TGTGCCAGCAGCCCGACAGGGGAGGCGGCAGATACGCAGTATTTT; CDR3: CASSPTGEAADTQYF
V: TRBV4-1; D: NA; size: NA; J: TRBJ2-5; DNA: TGCGCCAGCAGCCAAGCAGGAAGCGGGGAGACCCAGTACTTC; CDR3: CASSQAGSGETQYF
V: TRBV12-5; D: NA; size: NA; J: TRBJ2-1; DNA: TGTGCTAGTGGCGGAGACGAATCCGGGGCCTACAATGAGCAGTTCTTC; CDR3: CASGGDESGAYNEQFF
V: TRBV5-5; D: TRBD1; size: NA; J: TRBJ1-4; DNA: TGTGCCAGCAGCACAGCGACAGGGACTAATGAAAAACTGTTTTTT; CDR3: CASSTATGTNEKLFF
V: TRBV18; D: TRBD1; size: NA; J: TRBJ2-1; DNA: TGTGCCAGCTCACAAACAGGGGAAGGCGAGCAGTTCTTC; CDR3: CASSQTGEGEQFF
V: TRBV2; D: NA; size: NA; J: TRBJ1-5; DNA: TGTGCCAGCAGTGACACCAGGGGTTTAATTCAGCCCCAGCATTTT; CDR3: CASSDTRGLIQPQHF
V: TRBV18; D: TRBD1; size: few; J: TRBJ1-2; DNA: TGTGCCAGCTCACTACAGGGACAGTCTGGCTACACCTTC; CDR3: CASSLQGQSGYTF
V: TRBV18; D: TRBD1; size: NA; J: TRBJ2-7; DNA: TGTGCCAGCTCACCAGGGGGACAGGGCTACGAGCAGTACTTC; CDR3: CASSPGGQGYEQYF
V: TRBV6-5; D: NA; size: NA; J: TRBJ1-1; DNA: TGTGCCCACCGGGGGGAGAGGGCGAACACTGAAGCTTTCTTT; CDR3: CAHRGERANTEAFF
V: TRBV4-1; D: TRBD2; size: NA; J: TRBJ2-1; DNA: TGCGCCAGCAGCCAAGCGGATAGCGGGCCATACAATGAGCAGTTCTTC; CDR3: CASSQADSGPYNEQFF
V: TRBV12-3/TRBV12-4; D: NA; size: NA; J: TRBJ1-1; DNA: TGTGCCAGCAGTGACCAGGTGAACACTGAAGCTTTCTTT; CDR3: CASSDQVNTEAFF
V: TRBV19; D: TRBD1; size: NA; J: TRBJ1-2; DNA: TGTGCCAGTAGTATATCGGGGACAGGGGGCGCAAGTGGTGGCTACACCTTC; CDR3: CASSISGTGGASGGYTF
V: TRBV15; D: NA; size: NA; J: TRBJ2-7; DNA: TGTGCCACCAGCAGAGATTGGGCTTCTTCCACCTACGAGCAGTACTTC; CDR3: CATSRDWASSTYEQYF
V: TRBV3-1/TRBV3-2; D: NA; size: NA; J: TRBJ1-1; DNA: TGTGCCAGCAGCCAAGAGGGCAGGGGAACTGAAGCTTTCTTT; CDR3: CASSQEGRGTEAFF
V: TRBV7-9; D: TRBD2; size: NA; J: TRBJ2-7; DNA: TGTGCCAGCAGCTTAACAGCGGGAGGCCCGCAGTACTTC; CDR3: CASSLTAGGPQYF
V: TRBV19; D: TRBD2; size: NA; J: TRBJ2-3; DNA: TGTGCCAGTAGTATATCAGGTAGCGGGATTGGAGATACGCAGTATTTT; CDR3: CASSISGSGIGDTQYF
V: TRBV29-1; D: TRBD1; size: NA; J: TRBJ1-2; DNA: TGCAGCGTTGATGGGCAGGGGGCTTTCTTTGGCTACACCTTC; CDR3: CSVDGQGAFFGYTF